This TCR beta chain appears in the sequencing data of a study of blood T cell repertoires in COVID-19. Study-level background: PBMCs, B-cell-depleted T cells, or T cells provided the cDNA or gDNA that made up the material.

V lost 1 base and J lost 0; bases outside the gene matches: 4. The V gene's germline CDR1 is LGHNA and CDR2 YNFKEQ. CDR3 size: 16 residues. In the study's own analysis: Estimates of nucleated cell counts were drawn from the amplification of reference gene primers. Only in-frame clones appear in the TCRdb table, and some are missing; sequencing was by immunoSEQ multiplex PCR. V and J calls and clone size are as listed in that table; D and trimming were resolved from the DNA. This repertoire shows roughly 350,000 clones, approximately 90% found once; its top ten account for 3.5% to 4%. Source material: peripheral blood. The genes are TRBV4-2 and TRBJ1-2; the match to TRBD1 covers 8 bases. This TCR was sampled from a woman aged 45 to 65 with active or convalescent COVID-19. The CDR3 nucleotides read TGTGCCAGCAGCCAAGTCACAGGGGGGGCTAACTATGGCTACACCTTC. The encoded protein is CASSQVTGGANYGYTF.